This T cell receptor beta chain was retrieved from a study of identical twins. Germline V CDR1 and CDR2: SEHNR, FQNEAQ (reference sequence). The CDR3 consists of 12 residues. Using its own MiXCR run on the 5' RACE reads, TCRdb lists one record per CDR3 protein. The repertoire holds roughly 720,000 distinct CDR3 sequences, roughly 18% seen once, with about an eighth in the top ten. This clonotype was picked up a small number of times. These data are also associated with another study on T cells expressing NK-cell markers. That paper adds: Similarly, these clonotypes led the CD3+CD56-NKG2C+ fraction as well in several donors.

Sequencing was done on a sample of PBMCs. This chain joins TRBV7-9 and TRBJ2-1; perhaps TRBD1 as D (5 bases). This receptor was obtained from a woman aged 18-30 years in good health. In DNA, the CDR3 is TGTGCAGCAATGGTGGGGCTCAATGAGCAGTTCTTC. Protein product: CAAMVGLNEQFF.